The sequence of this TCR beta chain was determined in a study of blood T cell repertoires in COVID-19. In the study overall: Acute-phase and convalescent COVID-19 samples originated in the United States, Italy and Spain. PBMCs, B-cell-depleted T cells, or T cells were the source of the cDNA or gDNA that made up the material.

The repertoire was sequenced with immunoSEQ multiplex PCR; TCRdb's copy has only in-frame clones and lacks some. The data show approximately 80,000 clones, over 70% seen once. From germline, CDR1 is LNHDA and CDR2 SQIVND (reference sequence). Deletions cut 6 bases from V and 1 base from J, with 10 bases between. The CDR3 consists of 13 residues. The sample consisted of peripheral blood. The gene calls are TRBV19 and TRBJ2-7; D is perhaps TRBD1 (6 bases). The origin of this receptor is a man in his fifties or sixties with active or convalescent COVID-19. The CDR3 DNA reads TGTGCCAGTAGAGCAGGGACATCCTACGAGCAGTACTTC. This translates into CASRAGTSYEQYF.